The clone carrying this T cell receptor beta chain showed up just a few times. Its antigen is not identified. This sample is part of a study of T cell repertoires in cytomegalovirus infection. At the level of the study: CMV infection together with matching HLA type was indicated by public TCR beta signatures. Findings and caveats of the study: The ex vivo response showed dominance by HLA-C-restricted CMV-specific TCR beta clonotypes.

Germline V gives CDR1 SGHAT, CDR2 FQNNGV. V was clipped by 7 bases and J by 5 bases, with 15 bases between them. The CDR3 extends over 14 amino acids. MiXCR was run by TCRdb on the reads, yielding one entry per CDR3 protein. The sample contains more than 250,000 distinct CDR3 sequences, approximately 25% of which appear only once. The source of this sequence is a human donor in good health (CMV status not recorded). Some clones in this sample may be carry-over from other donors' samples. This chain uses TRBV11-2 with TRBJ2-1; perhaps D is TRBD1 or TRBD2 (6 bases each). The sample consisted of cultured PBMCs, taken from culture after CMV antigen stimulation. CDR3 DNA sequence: TGTGCCAGCACCCGGGGGCAGCGGGACAATGAGCAGTTCTTC. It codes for CASTRGQRDNEQFF.